This T cell receptor beta chain appears in the sequencing data of a study of OX40 agonist ivuxolimab in advanced cancers. With respect to the entire study: Ivuxolimab, which targeted the costimulatory receptor OX40 (CD134), was an agonistic, fully human IgG2 monoclonal antibody. Intravenous ivuxolimab was administered to patients every 2 weeks at six dose levels: 0.01, 0.1, 0.3, 1.5, 3 and 10 mg/kg. Prior anti-PD-1, anti-PD-L1 or anti-CTLA-4 therapy was permitted, and checkpoint inhibitors had been received by 30% to 40% of dose-escalation patients. The paper covers the monotherapy dose-escalation part of the phase I ivuxolimab trial, which included N ≈ 57 patients. Peripheral TCRbeta sequencing was intended to test whether TCR sequence diversity was altered and clonal T-cell expansion was caused by ivuxolimab. In the dose-escalation cohort, around four fifths of patients were male, and the mean age was approximately 60 years, with a range of roughly 20 to 80. Partial responses occurred in three dose-escalation patients: two with cutaneous melanoma and one with hepatocellular carcinoma. Of the roughly 52 dose-escalation patients, hepatocellular carcinoma was present in approximately 20, melanoma in around 15, renal cell carcinoma in 9 and head and neck cancer in 9. Overall study outcomes, separate from this receptor: Which antigens the clonally expanded peripheral T cells were specific for was not determined. At doses of 0.1 to 3.0 mg/kg, clonal expansion of both CD4+ and CD8+ blood T cells was observed from baseline to week 6. On average, CD8+ T cells showed more expanded clones than CD4+ T cells after ivuxolimab. Low levels of normalized T-cell clonal expansion were also seen in some patients who did not respond. In the 0.1-3.0 mg/kg groups, partial responders had among the lowest normalized peripheral clonal expansion, particularly in CD8+ T cells.

Genomic DNA was isolated from the sorted cells so that the TCRbeta CDR3 region could be sequenced. The immunoSEQ Assay was used to sequence the TCRbeta CDR3 regions. TCRdb took over this immuneACCESS table, retaining in-frame rearrangements with V and J assigned. Such tables are incomplete; in checked studies, under half of the missing clones stem from an unresolved V gene, and the remainder is unexplained. Across this sample there are roughly 36,000 clones, with nearly 85% seen only once. The ten most abundant clones make up around 20% of the sample. This clone appeared a single time. No cognate antigen has been identified for it. No base qualities exist here, and no much larger clone lies one base off it. Patients with a history of autoimmune disease or receiving systemic immunosuppression were excluded from the trial. Peripheral blood for TCR sequencing was drawn from every dose cohort at baseline, at cycle 4 day 1 and at cycle 7 day 1. Samples came from an open-label, multicenter, first-in-human phase I dose-escalation trial of ivuxolimab. Adults with locally advanced or metastatic melanoma, renal cell carcinoma, hepatocellular carcinoma or head and neck squamous cell carcinoma were enrolled in the trial. Before TCR sequencing, CD4+ T cells and CD8+ T cells from peripheral blood were sorted into separate populations.

V is cut back by 0 bases and J by 4 bases, with 6 bases in the junction unmatched. The CDR3 has 17 amino acids, counting the end cysteine and phenylalanine. Only CDR3 DNA remains: 51 bases, in frame from the first base. Sequences LNHNV (CDR1) and YYDKDF (CDR2) are obtained from the germline V gene (reference sequence). The receptor's source is an adult with an advanced solid tumor such as melanoma, head and neck, liver or kidney cancer. The sequencing here drew on CD4+ or CD8+ T cells sorted from blood, taken in a trial of the OX40 agonist ivuxolimab. The chain links TRBV15 with TRBJ2-5, and 12 bases in between align with TRBD2. The CDR3 here reads CATSRDGPSGGAETQYF. The nucleotide sequence reads TGTGCCACCAGCAGAGATGGTCCTAGCGGGGGGGCAGAGACCCAGTACTTC.